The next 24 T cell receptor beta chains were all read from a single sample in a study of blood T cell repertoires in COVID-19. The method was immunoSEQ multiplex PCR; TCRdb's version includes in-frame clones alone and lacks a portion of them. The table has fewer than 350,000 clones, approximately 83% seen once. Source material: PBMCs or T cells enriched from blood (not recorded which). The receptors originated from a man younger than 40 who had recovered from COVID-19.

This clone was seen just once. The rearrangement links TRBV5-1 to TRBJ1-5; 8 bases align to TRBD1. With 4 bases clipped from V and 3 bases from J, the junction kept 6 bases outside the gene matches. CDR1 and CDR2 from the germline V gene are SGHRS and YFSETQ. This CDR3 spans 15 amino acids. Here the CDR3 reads CASSLWTGSNQPQHF. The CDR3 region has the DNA TGCGCCAGCAGCCTCTGGACAGGGTCCAATCAGCCCCAGCATTTT.

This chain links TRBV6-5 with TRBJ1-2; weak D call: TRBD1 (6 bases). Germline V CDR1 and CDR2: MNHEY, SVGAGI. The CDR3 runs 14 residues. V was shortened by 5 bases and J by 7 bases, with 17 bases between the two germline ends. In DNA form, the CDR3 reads TGTGCCAGCAGTCAAAGCTCCAGGGGCTCTGGCTACACCTTC. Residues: CASSQSSRGSGYTF.

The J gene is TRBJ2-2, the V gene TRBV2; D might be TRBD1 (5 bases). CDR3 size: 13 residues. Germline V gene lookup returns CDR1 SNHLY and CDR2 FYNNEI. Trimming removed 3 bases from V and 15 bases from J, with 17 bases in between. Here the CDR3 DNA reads TGTGCCAGCAGTGACGTCGGACACCCTAATATGTTTTTT. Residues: CASSDVGHPNMFF.

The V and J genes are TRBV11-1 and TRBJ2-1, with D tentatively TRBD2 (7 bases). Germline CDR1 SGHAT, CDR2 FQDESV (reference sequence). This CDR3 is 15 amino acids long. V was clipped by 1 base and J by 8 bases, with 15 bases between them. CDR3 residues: CASSLGGGARDEQFF. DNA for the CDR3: TGTGCCAGCAGCTTAGGAGGGGGGGCCAGGGATGAGCAGTTCTTC. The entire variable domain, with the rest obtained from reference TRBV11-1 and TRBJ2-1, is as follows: EAEVAQSPRYKITEKSQAVAFWCDPISGHATLYWYRQILGQGPELLVQFQDESVVDDSQLPKDRFSAERLKGVDSTLKIQPAELGDSAMYLCASSLGGGARDEQFFGPGTRLTVL.

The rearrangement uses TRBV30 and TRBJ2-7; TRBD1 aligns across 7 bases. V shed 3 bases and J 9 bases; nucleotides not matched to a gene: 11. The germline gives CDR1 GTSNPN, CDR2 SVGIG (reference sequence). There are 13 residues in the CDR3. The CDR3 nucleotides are TGTGCCTGGAGGACGACAGGGCCAGGGGTGCAGTACTTC. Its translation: CAWRTTGPGVQYF.

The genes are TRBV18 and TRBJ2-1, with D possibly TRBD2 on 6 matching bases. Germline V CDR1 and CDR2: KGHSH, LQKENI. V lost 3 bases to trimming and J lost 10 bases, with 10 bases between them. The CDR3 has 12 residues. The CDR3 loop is CASSPSGSEQFF. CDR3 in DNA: TGTGCCAGCTCACCTAGCGGAAGCGAGCAGTTCTTC.

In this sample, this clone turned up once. In DNA form, the CDR3 reads TGTGCCAGCAGCCTTAATGAGGCATCCCTTCGCGGCACTGAAGCTTTCTTT. This gives the protein CASSLNEASLRGTEAFF. This chain uses TRBV5-4 with TRBJ1-1; D gene uncertain. Trimming removed 4 bases at V and 4 bases at J, with 23 bases between. The CDR3 runs to 17 residues. Germline loops: CDR1 SGHNT, CDR2 YYREEE (reference sequence).

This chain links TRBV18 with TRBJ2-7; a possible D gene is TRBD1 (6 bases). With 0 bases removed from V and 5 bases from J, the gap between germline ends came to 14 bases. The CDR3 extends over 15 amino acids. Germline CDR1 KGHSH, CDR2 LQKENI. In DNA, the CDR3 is TGTGCCAGCTCACCACCCATTGCAGGGGCCAACGAGCAGTACTTC. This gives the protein CASSPPIAGANEQYF.

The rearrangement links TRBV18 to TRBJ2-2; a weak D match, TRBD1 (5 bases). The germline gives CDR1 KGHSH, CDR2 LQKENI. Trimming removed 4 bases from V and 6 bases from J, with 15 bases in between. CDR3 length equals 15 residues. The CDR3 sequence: CASSRTHSGSGELFF. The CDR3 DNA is TGTGCCAGCTCACGGACACACTCAGGGTCCGGGGAGCTGTTTTTT.

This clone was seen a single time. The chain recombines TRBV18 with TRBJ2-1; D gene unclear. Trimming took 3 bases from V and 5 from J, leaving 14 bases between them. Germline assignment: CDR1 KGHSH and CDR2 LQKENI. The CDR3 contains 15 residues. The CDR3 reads CASSPVIGRDNEQFF. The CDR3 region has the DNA TGTGCCAGCTCACCCGTGATTGGTCGGGACAATGAGCAGTTCTTC.

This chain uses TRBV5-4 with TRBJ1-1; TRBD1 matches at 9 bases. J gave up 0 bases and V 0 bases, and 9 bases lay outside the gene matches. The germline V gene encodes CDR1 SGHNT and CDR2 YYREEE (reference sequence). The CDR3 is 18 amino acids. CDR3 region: CASSLGGGTGKVNTEAFF. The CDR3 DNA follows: TGTGCCAGCAGCTTGGGGGGCGGGACAGGGAAGGTGAACACTGAAGCTTTCTTT.

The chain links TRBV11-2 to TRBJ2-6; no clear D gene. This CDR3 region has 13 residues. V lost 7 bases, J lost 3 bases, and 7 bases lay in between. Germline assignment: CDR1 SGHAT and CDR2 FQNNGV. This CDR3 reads CASKVSGANVLTF. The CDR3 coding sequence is TGTGCCAGCAAAGTCAGTGGGGCCAACGTCCTGACTTTC.

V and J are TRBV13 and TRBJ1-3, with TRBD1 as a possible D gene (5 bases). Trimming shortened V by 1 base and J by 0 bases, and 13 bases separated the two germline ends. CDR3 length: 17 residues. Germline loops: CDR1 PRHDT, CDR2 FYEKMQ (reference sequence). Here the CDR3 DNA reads TGTGCCAGCAGCTTAGATCCGGGGGACTTCTCTGGAAACACCATATATTTT. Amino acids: CASSLDPGDFSGNTIYF.

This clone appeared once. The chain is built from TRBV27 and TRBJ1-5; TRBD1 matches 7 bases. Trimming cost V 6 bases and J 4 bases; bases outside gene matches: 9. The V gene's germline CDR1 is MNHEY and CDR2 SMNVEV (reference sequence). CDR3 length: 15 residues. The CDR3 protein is CASRPGTVTNQPQHF. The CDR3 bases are TGTGCCAGCAGGCCCGGGACAGTCACTAATCAGCCCCAGCATTTT.

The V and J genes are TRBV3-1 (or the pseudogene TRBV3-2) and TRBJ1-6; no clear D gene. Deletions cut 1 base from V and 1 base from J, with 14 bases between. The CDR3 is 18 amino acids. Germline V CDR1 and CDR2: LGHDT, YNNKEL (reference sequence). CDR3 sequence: CASSQAAPAGSYNSPLHF. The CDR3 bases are TGTGCCAGCAGCCAAGCCGCCCCGGCGGGTTCCTATAATTCACCCCTCCACTTT.

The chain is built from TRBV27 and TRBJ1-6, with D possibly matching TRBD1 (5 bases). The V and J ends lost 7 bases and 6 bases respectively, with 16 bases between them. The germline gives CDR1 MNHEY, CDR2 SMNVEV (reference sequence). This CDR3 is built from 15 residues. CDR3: CASNNGRRGNSPLHF. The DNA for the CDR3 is TGTGCCAGCAATAATGGGAGGAGGGGTAATTCACCCCTCCACTTT.

The CDR3 region has the DNA TGCGCCAGCAGTACAGTGTCGGCCGGGGAGCTGTTTTTT. Residues: CASSTVSAGELFF. J is TRBJ2-2 and V is TRBV5-1; D is undetermined. V lost 5 bases, J lost 6 bases, and 11 bases lay in between. Germline-derived CDR1 and CDR2 are SGHRS and YFSETQ. The CDR3 is 13 residues long.

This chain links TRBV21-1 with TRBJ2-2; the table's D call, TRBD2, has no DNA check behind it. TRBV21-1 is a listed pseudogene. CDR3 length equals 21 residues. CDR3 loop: CASSKAGRGGLRGGDTGELFF. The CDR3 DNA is TGTGCCAGCAGCAAAGCAGGTCGGGGGGGGTTAAGAGGAGGCGACACCGGGGAGCTGTTTTTT.

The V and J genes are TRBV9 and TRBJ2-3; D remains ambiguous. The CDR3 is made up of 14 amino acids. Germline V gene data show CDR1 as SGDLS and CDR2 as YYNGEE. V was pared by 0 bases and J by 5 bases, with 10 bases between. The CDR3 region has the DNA TGTGCCAGCAGCGTAGGGCCCGATGGAGATACGCAGTATTTT. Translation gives CASSVGPDGDTQYF.

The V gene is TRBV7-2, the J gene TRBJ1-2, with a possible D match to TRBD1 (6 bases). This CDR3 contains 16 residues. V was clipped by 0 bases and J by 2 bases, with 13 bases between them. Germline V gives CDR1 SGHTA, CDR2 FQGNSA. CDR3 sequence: CASSLAPGQGNYGYTF. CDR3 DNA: TGTGCCAGCAGCTTAGCCCCAGGGCAGGGGAACTATGGCTACACCTTC.

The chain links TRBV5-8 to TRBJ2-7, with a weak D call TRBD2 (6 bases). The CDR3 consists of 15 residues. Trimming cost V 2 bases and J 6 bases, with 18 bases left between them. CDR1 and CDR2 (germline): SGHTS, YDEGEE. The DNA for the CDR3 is TGTGCCAGCAGCTTCGCGGGACTCCGGGCCTCCGAGCAGTACTTC. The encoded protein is CASSFAGLRASEQYF.

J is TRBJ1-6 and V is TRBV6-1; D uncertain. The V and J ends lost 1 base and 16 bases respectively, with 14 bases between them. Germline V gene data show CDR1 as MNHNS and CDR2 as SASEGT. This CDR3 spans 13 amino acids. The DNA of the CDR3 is TGTGCCAGCAGTGAAGTCGGGATTTTGGCTCTCCACTTT. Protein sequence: CASSEVGILALHF.

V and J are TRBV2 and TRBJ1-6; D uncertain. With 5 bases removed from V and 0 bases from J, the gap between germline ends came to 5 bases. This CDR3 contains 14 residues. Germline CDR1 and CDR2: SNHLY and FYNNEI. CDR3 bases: TGTGCCAGCAGTTCGAGCTCCTATAATTCACCCCTCCACTTT. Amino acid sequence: CASSSSSYNSPLHF.

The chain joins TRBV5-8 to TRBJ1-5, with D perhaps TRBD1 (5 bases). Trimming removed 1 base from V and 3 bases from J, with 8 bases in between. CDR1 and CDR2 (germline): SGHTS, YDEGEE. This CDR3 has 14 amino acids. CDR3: CASSLTGSNQPQHF. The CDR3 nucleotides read TGTGCCAGCAGCTTGACAGGCTCCAATCAGCCCCAGCATTTT.